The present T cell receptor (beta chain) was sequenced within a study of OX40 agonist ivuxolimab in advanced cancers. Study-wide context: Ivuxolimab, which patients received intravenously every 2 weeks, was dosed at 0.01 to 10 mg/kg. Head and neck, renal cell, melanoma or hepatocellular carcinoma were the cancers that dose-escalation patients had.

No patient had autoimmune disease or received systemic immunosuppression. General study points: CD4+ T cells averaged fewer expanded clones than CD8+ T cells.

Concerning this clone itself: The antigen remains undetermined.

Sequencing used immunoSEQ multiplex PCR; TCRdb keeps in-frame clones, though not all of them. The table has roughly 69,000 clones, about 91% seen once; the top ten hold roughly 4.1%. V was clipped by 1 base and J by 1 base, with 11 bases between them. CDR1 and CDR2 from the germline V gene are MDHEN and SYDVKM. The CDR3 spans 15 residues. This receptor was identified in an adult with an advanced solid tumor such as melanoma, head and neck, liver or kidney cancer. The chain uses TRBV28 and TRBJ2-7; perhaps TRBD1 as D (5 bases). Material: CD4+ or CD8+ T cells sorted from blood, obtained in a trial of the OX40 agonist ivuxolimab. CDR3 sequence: CASSLFTTVSYEQYF. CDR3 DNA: TGTGCCAGCAGTTTATTTACGACAGTTTCCTACGAGCAGTACTTC.